This T cell receptor beta chain was documented in a study of cytomegalovirus exposure and HLA in healthy donors (dated by TCRdb to about 2017). Looking at the study overall: An earlier analysis of approximately 640 of the donors reported 250 to 300 Gb of sequence data and about 100 million unique TCR beta sequences from about 200 million T cells. All discovery cohort repertoires had been generated on a single sequencing platform. An earlier analysis of roughly 600 of the donors used high-throughput TCR beta sequencing to judge whether each TCR beta V gene segment behaved as functional or pseudogenic. A later analysis re-analyzed previously published TCR beta repertoires from roughly 600 donors and added high-resolution HLA genotyping to study TCR occurrence patterns. A later genetic analysis used genome-wide SNP genotypes for about three fifths of the roughly 700 donors, treating that subset as a discovery cohort. Roughly 300 gigabases of sequencing data and around 80 million unique TCR sequences made up an early release that covered 500 to 700 HLA-typed donors. In the later analysis, no new phenotypic data were used to find candidate immune exposures; instead, reliance was placed on TCR beta sequences and their occurrence across donors. Alongside the repertoire data, information on donor age, sex, ethnicity and CMV serostatus was compiled. Because of strong linkage in the cohort, roughly five DR-DQ haplotypes were treated as single units for association and clustering. Typing coverage differed by locus: A, B, C, DRB1 and DQB1 were typed in roughly 620-630 donors, DQA1 in about 560, DPA1 in around 610, and DPB1 in approximately 450. The study aimed to test whether signatures of past pathogen exposure could be identified by cataloging public T cell receptors. The T cell repertoires of 550 to 850 subjects were profiled by immunosequencing and related to cytomegalovirus serostatus. Both class I and class II loci were covered by HLA typing, at four-digit resolution. The study combined high-throughput TCR immunosequencing, statistical association of individual TCRs with disease status, and machine learning to predict cytomegalovirus infection status. On average, around 200,000 unique TCR beta nucleotide sequences were sequenced per donor among about 400 genotyped donors of the cohort, with around 19% of those sequences being non-productive. Of the 300 to 500 genotyped donors, 65% to 90% were placed in the genetic ancestry cluster associated with self-reported Caucasian donors. Along with the roughly 670-subject first cohort, a separate validation cohort of over 90 different subjects was used.

Library construction relied on the immunoSEQ multiplex PCR assay. For the multiplex PCR, a mixture combining 60 forward primers for TCR Vbeta segments and 13 reverse primers for TCR Jbeta segments was used. The CDR3 region of rearranged TCR beta genes was amplified from genomic DNA with a multiplex PCR assay. Amplified TCR beta libraries were sequenced as 87-base-pair reads on the Illumina HiSeq System. Under the source paper's analysis protocol: A later analysis counted some 80 million unique TCR beta chains across the 640 or so repertoires, and 10 million to 12 million of these chains were shared by at least two donors. Raw reads were error-corrected and collapsed into unique sequences by a nearest-neighbor algorithm in which closely related sequences were merged to remove PCR and sequencing errors. To assign V, D and J gene segments, CDR3 sequences were aligned to IMGT reference sequences. For a sequence to be retained, at least a six-nucleotide match to both a V gene segment and a J gene segment was required. A rearrangement was called productive if the CDR3 had no stop codons and remained in frame with V and J, and every other rearrangement was called non-productive. CDR3 was defined by IMGT convention, running from the second conserved V-encoded cysteine to the conserved J-encoded phenylalanine. The earlier analysis of about 610 of the donors excluded any sequence lacking an unambiguous match to a single V gene segment. An earlier analysis of 450 to 650 of the donors called V segments functional above 56.7% productive rearrangements and segregating when the between-donor standard deviation exceeded 5%. A statistical classification framework was developed to diagnose cytomegalovirus status using the catalog of TCR beta chain sequences. V and J gene assignment, in a later analysis, came from comparing TCR nucleotide sequences with IMGT/GENE-DB human TR gene sequences. Using the TCRdist pipeline, a later analysis assigned CDR3 sequences along with most-parsimonious VDJ recombination scenarios. A later analysis defined each TCR beta chain by its CDR3 amino acid sequence plus V-gene family, and excluded reads lacking a unique V-gene family. In a later analysis, 550 to 650 highly shared, low-generation-probability nucleotide sequences were removed to address suspected cross-contamination and a sequencing artifact. In a later analysis, a clonal expansion index was calculated for each public chain from normalized within-repertoire ranks of inferred template counts. A later analysis computed generation probabilities with a VDJ recombination model fitted to out-of-frame rearrangements, and checked the results against IGoR. Hypergeometric tests were used in a later analysis to score TCR-TCR, TCR-HLA and TCR-CMV co-occurrence, with a repertoire-size bias correction applied to the TCR pairs. To estimate false discovery rates, a later analysis permuted the HLA or CMV assignments 20 times. In a later analysis, co-occurring TCRs were grouped using DBSCAN, with TCRdist sequence similarity added in when clustering inside HLA-allele-positive subsets. Repertoires with fewer than 30,000 or more than 120,000 public chains were left out of co-occurrence clustering, as were five repertoires with anomalous nucleotide sharing. Drawn from immuneACCESS, this table holds only the in-frame rearrangements with V and J called that TCRdb kept. Clones are partly lost; checked studies trace under half to an unresolved V gene and leave the rest unexplained. That table furnishes V, J and clone size, whereas the DNA furnished D and trimming. The sample records roughly 200,000 clones, 87% of which are singletons. The ten top clones hold around 1% of the sample.

Overall study outcomes, separate from this receptor: Compared with the approximately 670-donor mean, donors in an Asian-associated ancestry cluster had fewer N-insertions in productive TCRs, according to a later genetic analysis. In this cohort, only TCR beta chains were sequenced, and detectable features were limited by the absence of alpha or paired-chain data. Because some donors lacked HLA typing at each locus, the association tests relied only on the typed subset. The authors suggested that the approach could potentially be extended to other disease states and immunological phenotypes. In a later genetic analysis, a missense DCLRE1C variant was associated with V-gene and J-gene trimming of TCR beta chains, and the association was replicated in an independent cohort. A later analysis found that TCR association rates varied across HLA loci, with DRB1 alleles showing the most associated TCRs and HLA-C alleles the fewest. When HLA alleles, especially DR and DQ, strongly co-occurred, TCR associations were difficult to assign to individual alleles. Some IMGT-functional V segments, including TRBV6-2 and TRBV6-3, could not be distinguished by the 87-base-pair reads and were therefore excluded. The study gave a list of some 150 TCR beta chains associated with cytomegalovirus. The sequencing pipeline was judged likely to have produced a cluster of highly shared sequence variants as a technical artifact. In an earlier analysis of 587 of the donors, most TCR beta V segments appeared in productive rearrangements about 87% or about 30% of the time, broadly matching IMGT annotations. A few of the identified cytomegalovirus-associated TCR beta chains were confirmed in vitro to be specific for cytomegalovirus antigens. A later analysis associated approximately 17,000 TCR beta sequences with specific HLA alleles at a false discovery rate of 0.05. Most TCR sequences were seen in very few donors, while some public TCRs were found in many individuals. In a later analysis, several top co-occurrence clusters were reported to appear linked to parvovirus B19, influenza, CMV and Epstein-Barr virus. Seventeen rarely observed V segments, including chromosome 9 orphons, were excluded from the earlier analysis of approximately 600 of the donors because counts were too low. A further reported finding was that TCR beta sequences accurately predicted the HLA-A and HLA-B alleles for most subjects in the first cohort. Sequencing depth was assumed to be roughly uniform across donors in the presence/absence analyses, though that assumption may not hold. A later analysis found that most CMV-associated TCR beta chains appeared HLA-restricted, with HLA associations seemingly driven largely by CMV exposure. Cytomegalovirus status was reported to be diagnosed by the classifier with high specificity and sensitivity in both the original and validation cohorts. Linkage disequilibrium might explain the correlated functional status among segregating V segments, but an unknown experimental factor could not be excluded. Compared with equally common non-associated chains, HLA-associated TCR beta chains in a later analysis were more clonally expanded and had lower generation probabilities. CMV serostatus was the only immune exposure information available for the cohort.

Comments on this clone: It lacks a known antigen. No much larger clone is present one base from it, and per-base qualities are unavailable.

The cohort consisted of some 730 healthy bone marrow donors. All cohort members were sampled while nominally healthy, although unrecorded immune exposures were likely present. The donor was CMV seronegative and was included in the group of a few hundred seronegative cohort members. A peripheral blood sample was collected from each donor, and TCR beta sequencing was performed on peripheral blood mononuclear cells. The Qiagen DNeasy Blood Extraction Kit was used to extract genomic DNA from the blood cell samples. Its CDR3 holds 14 amino acids, cysteine through phenylalanine. The entry retains the CDR3 DNA only, 42 bases that are in frame from base 1. For CDR1 and CDR2, the germline V gene lists SGHRS and YFSETQ. Relative to germline, V is 0 bases shorter and J is 5 bases shorter, with 8 bases between their ends.

Sequencing was carried out using PBMCs. The sequence was obtained from a boy between 2 and 10 years old in good health and CMV-seronegative. The rearrangement combines TRBV5-1 with TRBJ2-2; possibly the D gene is TRBD2, per 6 matching bases. Here is the DNA: TGCGCCAGCAGCTTGGAGGGAGGTACCGGGGAGCTGTTTTTT. Its protein reads: CASSLEGGTGELFF. The CDR3, completed at both ends by the reference TRBV5-1 and TRBJ2-2 genes, gives the full variable domain KAGVTQTPRYLIKTRGQQVTLSCSPISGHRSVSWYQQTPGQGLQFLFEYFSETQRNKGNFPGRFSGRQFSNSRSEMNVSTLELGDSALYLCASSLEGGTGELFFGEGSRLTVL.